This note documents a single T cell receptor (beta chain) sequence. What it binds is not known. This CDR3 contains 13 residues. Germline V lookup: CDR1 LNHDA, CDR2 SQIVND (reference sequence). The data belong to a study of monozygotic twins with inflammatory bowel disease. TCRdb re-called the 5' RACE reads and shows each CDR3 protein once, DNA omitted. This sample's clone table lists 420,000 or so distinct CDR3 sequences. Study-wide points: Telling different T cell subtypes apart from each other was not possible.

The chain recombines TRBV19 with TRBJ2-1. The sequencing input was blood. The clonotype was recovered from a human donor with ulcerative colitis or Crohn's disease, or a healthy co-twin of an affected twin (not recorded which). The CDR3 is CASSRTTYNEQFF. Full variable domain (outside the CDR3, taken from reference TRBV19 and TRBJ2-1): DGGITQSPKYLFRKEGQNVTLSCEQNLNHDAMYWYRQDPGQGLRLIYYSQIVNDFQKGDIAEGYSVSREKKESFPLTVTSAQKNPTAFYLCASSRTTYNEQFFGPGTRLTVL.